A single sample gave rise to the 28 T cell receptor beta chains below, sequenced in a study of blood T cell repertoires in COVID-19 (dated by TCRdb to the early 2020s). The library was obtained by the immunoSEQ multiplex PCR assay. Not all clones reach the TCRdb copy of this immuneACCESS table, which keeps in-frame sequences only. Checked studies attribute under half of the gap to unresolved V genes and leave the rest unexplained. This sample is represented by roughly 100,000 clones; more than 85% of them were singletons. The ten largest clonotypes hold 4.2% of the sample. Material: peripheral blood. Every receptor here comes from a man between 18 and 35 years old with acute or convalescent COVID-19.

This sequence joins TRBV11-3 and TRBJ1-1; D perhaps matches TRBD1 (5 bases). V dropped 1 base and J dropped 7 bases, with 10 bases sitting between them. Germline CDR1 is SGHNT and CDR2 is YENEEA. This CDR3 is built from 13 residues. The CDR3: CASSLAHDSEAFF. In DNA form, the CDR3 reads TGTGCCAGCAGCTTAGCGCATGACAGTGAAGCTTTCTTT. The complete variable domain, with remaining parts taken from reference TRBV11-3 and TRBJ1-1, reads EAGVVQSPRYKIIEKKQPVAFWCNPISGHNTLYWYLQNLGQGPELLIRYENEEAVDDSQLPKDRFSAERLKGVDSTLKIQPAELGDSAVYLCASSLAHDSEAFFGQGTRLTVV.

CDR3 coding DNA: TGTGCCAGCAGTTCCCGGGTCCTCTCCTACAATGAGCAGTTCTTC. Translating it yields CASSSRVLSYNEQFF. V gene TRBV2 combines with J gene TRBJ2-1; D unresolved. V was trimmed by 5 bases and J by 0 bases, leaving 11 bases between them. In germline, CDR1 is SNHLY, CDR2 FYNNEI. The length of the CDR3 is 15 residues.

The chain has TRBV30 and TRBJ1-1, with D possibly being TRBD1 (5 bases). Trimming left V 5 bases short and J 0 bases short, with 13 bases between. The CDR3 covers 14 residues. The germline V gene has CDR1 GTSNPN and CDR2 SVGIG (reference sequence). The CDR3 DNA reads as TGTGCCTGGGATGCAGGGTTTATGAACACTGAAGCTTTCTTT. Amino acid sequence: CAWDAGFMNTEAFF.

V usage is TRBV5-1 and J usage is TRBJ2-5, with 16 bases lining up with TRBD2. Looked up from germline, CDR1 is SGHRS and CDR2 is YFSETQ. V was pared by 1 base and J by 7 bases, with 10 bases of the junction left unmatched. The CDR3 sequence is 18 residues long. CDR3 amino acids: CASSLRYRGLAGGGTQYF. DNA for the CDR3: TGCGCCAGCAGCTTGAGATACAGGGGACTAGCGGGAGGGGGGACCCAGTACTTC.

The genes are TRBV5-1 and TRBJ2-3; TRBD2 matches 13 bases. Germline CDR1 reads SGHRS; CDR2 reads YFSETQ. The CDR3 length is 15 residues. Trimming removed 6 bases from V and 0 bases from J; junction bases left unmatched: 1. The CDR3 reads CASKLAGGSTDTQYF. The DNA for the CDR3 is TGCGCCAGCAAACTAGCGGGGGGGAGCACAGATACGCAGTATTTT.

The chain links TRBV18 to TRBJ2-1; the D gene is possibly TRBD1 (6 bases). CDR3 length: 16 residues. The V gene lost 1 base and the J gene lost 5 bases, with 15 bases spanning the gap. Germline CDR1 and CDR2: KGHSH and LQKENI. The CDR3 DNA follows: TGTGCCAGCTCACCACGACCAGGGGCCGGTGACAATGAGCAGTTCTTC. This encodes CASSPRPGAGDNEQFF.

This chain uses TRBV27 with TRBJ1-2, with D perhaps matching TRBD1 (5 bases). The CDR3 sequence is 15 residues long. Trimming took off 5 bases at V and 4 bases at J, with 17 bases between the two ends. The germline V gene has CDR1 MNHEY and CDR2 SMNVEV (reference sequence). CDR3 nucleotides: TGTGCCAGCAGTCCGCGACAGATACTAGCCTATGGCTACACCTTC. It codes for CASSPRQILAYGYTF.

This chain links TRBV19 with TRBJ1-1, with 7 positions matching TRBD1. The CDR3 extends over 13 amino acids. CDR1 is LNHDA and CDR2 is SQIVND in the germline V gene (reference sequence). V trimming: 4 bases; J trimming: 4 bases; junction bases outside the gene matches: 3. CDR3 coding DNA: TGTGCCAGTAGTACCGACAGGGTCACTGAAGCTTTCTTT. This encodes CASSTDRVTEAFF.

CDR3 sequence reads: CASSRDRANTGELFF. The CDR3 DNA follows: TGTGCCAGCAGTCGAGACAGGGCGAACACCGGGGAGCTGTTTTTT. The V call is TRBV6-5, the J call TRBJ2-2; 7 positions agree with TRBD1. The CDR3 length is 15 residues. Germline values: CDR1 MNHEY, CDR2 SVGAGI. J gave up 0 bases and V 5 bases, and 3 bases lay outside the gene matches.

V gene TRBV6-1 combines with J gene TRBJ1-5, with 10 bases that match TRBD1. Trimming at V came to 3 bases and at J to 7 bases, leaving 0 bases not matched to a gene. CDR1 and CDR2 (germline): MNHNS, SASEGT. This CDR3 is built from 13 residues. This chain's CDR3 is CASSETGGQPQHF. As DNA, the CDR3 is TGTGCCAGCAGTGAGACAGGGGGCCAGCCCCAGCATTTT.

This clone showed up just a few times. J is TRBJ1-2 and V is TRBV7-2; 7 positions match TRBD1. There are 15 residues in the CDR3. Per germline, CDR1 SGHTA and CDR2 FQGNSA. With V trimmed by 3 bases and J by 4 bases, 8 bases remained unmatched. The DNA for the CDR3 is TGTGCCAGCAGCTTTATAGGGGGCCCAGTCTATGGCTACACCTTC. Translated, it gives CASSFIGGPVYGYTF. Full variable domain (rest looked up from reference TRBV7-2 and TRBJ1-2): GAGVSQSPSNKVTEKGKDVELRCDPISGHTALYWYRQSLGQGLEFLIYFQGNSAPDKSGLPSDRFSAERTGGSVSTLTIQRTQQEDSAVYLCASSFIGGPVYGYTFGSGTRLTVV.

This chain joins TRBV27 and TRBJ2-7, with 9 bases identical to TRBD2. Trimming removed 6 bases from V and 3 bases from J; junction bases left unmatched: 6. The germline V gene has CDR1 MNHEY and CDR2 SMNVEV (reference sequence). CDR3 length equals 14 residues. For the CDR3, the DNA is TGTGCCAGCAGGTGGCGGGAGGGAGGCTACGAGCAGTACTTC. This encodes CASRWREGGYEQYF.

The chain combines TRBV5-1 with TRBJ1-2, with 7 bases matching TRBD1. In germline, CDR1 is SGHRS, CDR2 YFSETQ. Germline trimming cut 0 bases from V and 8 bases from J; bases unmatched to any gene: 4. The length of the CDR3 is 13 residues. CDR3: CASSLAGGGGYTF. CDR3 bases: TGCGCCAGCAGCTTGGCAGGGGGAGGCGGCTACACCTTC.

This chain links TRBV6-5 with TRBJ1-2; possible D gene TRBD1, 5 bases. V was cut by 5 bases and J by 1 base, with 11 bases left in between. This CDR3 has 14 amino acids. Per germline, CDR1 MNHEY and CDR2 SVGAGI. The CDR3 nucleotides read TGTGCCAGCAGTACCCAGGGTAGTAACTATGGCTACACCTTC. It translates to CASSTQGSNYGYTF.

The chain links TRBV5-4 to TRBJ1-2, with D unresolved. In germline, CDR1 is SGHNT, CDR2 YYREEE (reference sequence). The CDR3 covers 15 residues. V lost 0 bases to trimming and J lost 6 bases, with 15 bases between them. This CDR3 is CASSLANREWDGYTF. CDR3 DNA sequence: TGTGCCAGCAGCTTGGCCAATAGGGAGTGGGATGGCTACACCTTC.

J is TRBJ2-5 and V is TRBV5-1, with D perhaps matching TRBD1 (5 bases). This CDR3 contains 15 residues. The V and J ends lost 0 bases and 0 bases respectively, with 9 bases between them. CDR1 is SGHRS, CDR2 YFSETQ, per germline. The CDR3 sequence is CASSLEGNDQETQYF. In DNA, the CDR3 is TGCGCCAGCAGCTTGGAGGGGAACGACCAAGAGACCCAGTACTTC.

This clone has just one count. Other DNA sequences from this sample encode an identical CDR3 as well. This chain joins TRBV29-1 and TRBJ1-2; the D gene is possibly TRBD1 (6 bases). Germline V CDR1 and CDR2: SQVTM, ANQGSEA. The CDR3 extends over 12 amino acids. Trimming shortened V by 6 bases and J by 6 bases, and 14 bases separated the two germline ends. The CDR3 coding sequence is TGCAGCGTGACGCAGGGGCTCCATGGCTACACCTTC. Translation: CSVTQGLHGYTF.

The chain uses TRBV19 and TRBJ1-5; tentatively, D is TRBD1 (6 bases). Trimming took off 1 base at V and 0 bases at J, with 10 bases between the two ends. Germline CDR1 LNHDA, CDR2 SQIVND (reference sequence). The CDR3 contains 16 residues. CDR3 in DNA: TGTGCCAGTAGTATAGGGGCAGGGGATAGCAATCAGCCCCAGCATTTT. Translated: CASSIGAGDSNQPQHF.

The chain employs TRBV5-1 and TRBJ2-5, with TRBD2 identical over 8 bases. Looked up from germline, CDR1 is SGHRS and CDR2 is YFSETQ. This CDR3 has 14 residues. Germline trimming cut 5 bases from V and 5 bases from J; bases unmatched to any gene: 8. The CDR3 DNA reads TGCGCCAGCAGAAGAGCGGGAGAGATGGAGACCCAGTACTTC. Its translation is CASRRAGEMETQYF.

This chain links TRBV7-9 with TRBJ2-7; 8 nucleotides line up with TRBD2. Germline CDR1 SEHNR, CDR2 FQNEAQ (reference sequence). This CDR3 comprises 14 residues. V lost 4 bases, J lost 3 bases, and 5 bases stayed unmatched. The CDR3 nucleotides read TGTGCCAGCAGCTGGCCGGGACTAGGCTACGAGCAGTACTTC. Translation: CASSWPGLGYEQYF.

V usage is TRBV6-1 and J usage is TRBJ2-7; D perhaps matches TRBD2 (5 bases). The CDR3 is 19 amino acids. CDR1 is MNHNS, CDR2 SASEGT, per germline. V shed 4 bases and J shed 2 bases, with 27 bases lying between them. CDR3 region: CASSAPSGSAPPSTYEQYF. In DNA, the CDR3 is TGTGCCAGCAGTGCCCCTTCGGGATCCGCTCCCCCCTCTACCTACGAGCAGTACTTC.

The chain couples TRBV24-1 to TRBJ1-4, with D possibly matching TRBD1 (5 bases). Per the germline V gene, CDR1 is KGHDR and CDR2 is SFDVKD. The CDR3 covers 13 residues. With 8 bases removed from V and 2 bases from J, the gap between germline ends came to 8 bases. Here the CDR3 DNA reads TGTGCCACCAAAGGGGCTACTAATGAAAAACTGTTTTTT. Its translation is CATKGATNEKLFF.

CDR3 sequence (DNA): TGTGCCACCAGTGATTTGGGACAGGATAATCAGCCCCAGCATTTT. It codes for CATSDLGQDNQPQHF. The chain combines TRBV24-1 with TRBJ1-5; TRBD1 matches at 7 bases. Germline CDR1 reads KGHDR; CDR2 reads SFDVKD. The length of the CDR3 is 15 residues. V trimming: 0 bases; J trimming: 4 bases; junction bases outside the gene matches: 2.

V and J are TRBV27 and TRBJ2-1; D is uncertain. CDR3 size: 13 residues. Looked up from germline, CDR1 is MNHEY and CDR2 is SMNVEV (reference sequence). Trimming took 2 bases from V and 9 from J, leaving 11 bases between them. This CDR3 reads CASSLSPRGEQFF. CDR3 bases: TGTGCCAGCAGTTTAAGCCCCCGTGGTGAGCAGTTCTTC.

V and J are TRBV7-2 and TRBJ2-2; 11 bases are a match to TRBD2. The V segment lost 3 bases and the J segment 4 bases; nucleotides outside the gene matches: 4. This CDR3 is built from 16 residues. Germline V gives CDR1 SGHTA, CDR2 FQGNSA. Here the CDR3 reads CASSFSGGAPTGELFF. The CDR3 DNA follows: TGTGCCAGCAGCTTTAGCGGGGGGGCCCCCACCGGGGAGCTGTTTTTT.

The chain has TRBV9 and TRBJ2-7; TRBD1 aligns across 10 bases. The germline V gene has CDR1 SGDLS and CDR2 YYNGEE. CDR3 length equals 15 residues. With V trimmed by 4 bases and J by 4 bases, 8 bases remained unmatched. The CDR3 DNA reads TGTGCCAGCAGCCTGAGGGGGACAGGGGTATACGAGCAGTACTTC. Amino acid sequence: CASSLRGTGVYEQYF.

This sequence joins TRBV6-2 or TRBV6-3 and TRBJ1-5; 7 bases agree with TRBD1. The V and J ends lost 7 bases and 5 bases, in that order; junction bases with no gene match: 8. Germline assignment: CDR1 MNHEY and CDR2 SVGEGT. CDR3 length: 14 amino acids. Here the CDR3 reads CASTPGQPHQPQHF. CDR3 coding DNA: TGTGCCAGCACCCCGGGACAGCCTCATCAGCCCCAGCATTTT.

Turning to this clone: This sample also contains other DNA sequences that code for the same CDR3. This chain uses TRBV7-2 with TRBJ1-2; 8 bases match TRBD1. The junction had 13 bases not matched to a gene; V was cut back by 5 bases and J by 11 bases. The CDR3 totals 14 residues. Germline lookup yields CDR1 SGHTA and CDR2 FQGNSA. The CDR3 loop is CASSPRTGWRGYTF. CDR3 sequence (DNA): TGTGCCAGCAGCCCCAGGACAGGGTGGAGGGGTTACACCTTC.